Following are 2 T cell receptor beta chains from one sample sequenced in a study of T-cell reconstitution after alpha-beta-depleted transplantation in children. It was with unique molecular identifiers that the TCRbeta library was prepared. TCRdb processed the PCR reads anew with MiXCR; each CDR3 protein has one entry. There are just over 950,000 distinct CDR3 sequences in the sample; about 31% occur only once, and roughly 31% lies in the top ten. Sequenced material: PBMCs, mostly from graft donor cells, taken 360 days after TCRalphabeta/CD19-depleted stem cell transplant. The receptors stem from a boy younger than two who had a stem cell transplant for SCID, so the T cells may come from the graft donor.

This clonotype was picked up a small number of times. The chain carries TRBV6-5 and TRBJ2-5, with a tentative D call TRBD2 (7 bases). The CDR3 runs 14 residues. With 6 bases removed from V and 5 bases from J, the gap between germline ends came to 16 bases. Germline values: CDR1 MNHEY, CDR2 SVGAGI. The DNA for the CDR3 is TGTGCCAGCAGCTTACAGGGCGGGGGTGAGACCCAGTACTTC. Amino acid sequence: CASSLQGGGETQYF.

This clonotype was counted once. The chain employs TRBV7-9 and TRBJ1-5, with a weak D call TRBD1 (5 bases). The CDR3 is made up of 15 amino acids. Trimming took off 4 bases at V and 0 bases at J, with 10 bases between the two ends. The V gene's germline CDR1 is SEHNR and CDR2 FQNEAQ (reference sequence). CDR3 nucleotide sequence: TGTGCCAGCAGCTCAGGAGGGACTAGCAATCAGCCCCAGCATTTT. This gives the protein CASSSGGTSNQPQHF.